In its sample, the clone carrying this T cell receptor beta chain was seen a few times. Antigen specificity is unknown. The source of the sample is a study of T-cell reconstitution after alpha-beta-depleted transplantation in children. The V gene's germline CDR1 is SGHKS and CDR2 YYEKEE (reference sequence). V gave up 0 bases and J gave up 8 bases, with 8 bases separating them. This CDR3 has 12 amino acids. Study outcomes and limitations: From surviving recipient T cells and thymic progenitors came the high day-60 TCRbeta diversity observed in some patients. It was reported that alpha-beta T cells came from several hundred expanded graft clones (about two months after transplant). Diversity and T-cell counts at one year after transplant derived mostly from new T cells.

The library targeted TCRbeta and was prepared with unique molecular identifiers. TCRdb re-called the PCR reads through MiXCR, storing one row per CDR3 protein. There are 700,000 to 950,000 distinct CDR3 sequences in the sample; approximately 15% occur only once, and under 6% lies in the top ten. The clonotype comes from a male patient between 5 and 17 years old who had a stem cell transplant for acute lymphoblastic leukemia, so the T cells may come from the graft donor. The sample was PBMCs, mostly from graft donor cells, taken 360 days after TCRalphabeta/CD19-depleted stem cell transplant. The rearrangement links TRBV5-5 to TRBJ1-1; tentatively, D is TRBD1 (5 bases). CDR3 loop: CASSLVGQEAFF. CDR3 DNA sequence: TGTGCCAGCAGCTTGGTGGGGCAAGAAGCTTTCTTT.